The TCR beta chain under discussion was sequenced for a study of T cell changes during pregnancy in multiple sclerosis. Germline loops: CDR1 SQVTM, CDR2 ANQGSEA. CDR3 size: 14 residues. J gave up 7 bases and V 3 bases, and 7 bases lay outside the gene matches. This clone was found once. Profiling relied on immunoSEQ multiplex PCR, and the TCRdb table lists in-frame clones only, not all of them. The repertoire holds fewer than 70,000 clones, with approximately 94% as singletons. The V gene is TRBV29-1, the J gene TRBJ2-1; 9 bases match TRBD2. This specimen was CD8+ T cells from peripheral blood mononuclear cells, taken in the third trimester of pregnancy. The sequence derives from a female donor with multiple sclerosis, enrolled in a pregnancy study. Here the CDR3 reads CSVDSTSGDNEQFF. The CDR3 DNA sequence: TGCAGCGTTGACTCGACTAGCGGAGATAATGAGCAGTTCTTC.